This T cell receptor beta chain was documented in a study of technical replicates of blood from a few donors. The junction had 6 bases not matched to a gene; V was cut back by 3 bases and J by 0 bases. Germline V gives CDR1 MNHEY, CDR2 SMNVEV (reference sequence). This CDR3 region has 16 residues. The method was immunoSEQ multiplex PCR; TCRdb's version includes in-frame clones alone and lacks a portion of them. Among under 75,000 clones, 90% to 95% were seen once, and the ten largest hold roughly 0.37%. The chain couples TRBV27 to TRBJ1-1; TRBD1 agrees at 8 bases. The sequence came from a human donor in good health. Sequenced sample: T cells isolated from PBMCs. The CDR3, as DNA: TGTGCCAGCAGTTTGGGACAGGTGTTCATGAACACTGAAGCTTTCTTT. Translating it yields CASSLGQVFMNTEAFF.